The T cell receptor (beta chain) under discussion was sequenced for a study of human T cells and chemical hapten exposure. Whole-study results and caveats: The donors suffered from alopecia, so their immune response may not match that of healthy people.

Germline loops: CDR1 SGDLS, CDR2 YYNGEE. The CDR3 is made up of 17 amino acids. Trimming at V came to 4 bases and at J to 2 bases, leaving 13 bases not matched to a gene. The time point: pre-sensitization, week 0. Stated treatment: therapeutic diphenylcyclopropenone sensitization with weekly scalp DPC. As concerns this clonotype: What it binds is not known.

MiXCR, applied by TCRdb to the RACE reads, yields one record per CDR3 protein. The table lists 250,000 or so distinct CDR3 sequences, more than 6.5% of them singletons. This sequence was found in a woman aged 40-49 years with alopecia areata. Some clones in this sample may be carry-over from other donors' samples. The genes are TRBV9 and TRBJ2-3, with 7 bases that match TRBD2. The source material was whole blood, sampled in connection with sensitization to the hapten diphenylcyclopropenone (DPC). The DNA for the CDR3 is TGTGCCAGCAGCTCAGGCCCCGGGCTAGCGGTCACAGATACGCAGTATTTT. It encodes CASSSGPGLAVTDTQYF.